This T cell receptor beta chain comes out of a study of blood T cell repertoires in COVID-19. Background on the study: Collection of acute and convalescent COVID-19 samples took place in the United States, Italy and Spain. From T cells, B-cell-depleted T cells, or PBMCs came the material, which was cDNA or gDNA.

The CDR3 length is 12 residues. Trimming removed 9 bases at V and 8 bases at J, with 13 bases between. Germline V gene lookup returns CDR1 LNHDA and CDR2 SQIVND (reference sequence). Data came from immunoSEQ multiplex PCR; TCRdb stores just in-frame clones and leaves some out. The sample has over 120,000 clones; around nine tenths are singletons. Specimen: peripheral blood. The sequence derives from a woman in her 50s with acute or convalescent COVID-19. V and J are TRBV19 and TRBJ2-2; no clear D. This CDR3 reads CASFKAEGELFF. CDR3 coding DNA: TGTGCCAGCTTTAAGGCGGAGGGGGAGCTGTTTTTT.